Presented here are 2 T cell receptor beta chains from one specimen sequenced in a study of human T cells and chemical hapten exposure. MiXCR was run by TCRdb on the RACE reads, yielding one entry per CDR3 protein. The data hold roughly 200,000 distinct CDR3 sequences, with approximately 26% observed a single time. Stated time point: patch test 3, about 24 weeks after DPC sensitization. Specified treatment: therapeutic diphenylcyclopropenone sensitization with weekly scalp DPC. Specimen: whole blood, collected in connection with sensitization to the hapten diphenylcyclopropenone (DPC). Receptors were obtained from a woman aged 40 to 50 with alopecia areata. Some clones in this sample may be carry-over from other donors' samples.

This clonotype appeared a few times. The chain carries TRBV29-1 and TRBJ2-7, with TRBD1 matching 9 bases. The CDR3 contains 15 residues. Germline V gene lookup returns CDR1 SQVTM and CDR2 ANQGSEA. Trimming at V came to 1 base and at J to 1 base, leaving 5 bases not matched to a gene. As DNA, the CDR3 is TGCAGCGTTGAAGTACGAGGGACAGGGTCCTACGAGCAGTACTTC. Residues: CSVEVRGTGSYEQYF.

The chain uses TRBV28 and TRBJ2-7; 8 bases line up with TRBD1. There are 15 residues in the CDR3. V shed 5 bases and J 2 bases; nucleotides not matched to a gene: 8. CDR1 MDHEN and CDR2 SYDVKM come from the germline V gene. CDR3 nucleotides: TGTGCCAGCAGTGGGGGAGGACAGGGAGCCTACGAGCAGTACTTC. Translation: CASSGGGQGAYEQYF.